Listed here are 20 T cell receptor beta chains from one sample, sequenced in a study of T cell changes during pregnancy in multiple sclerosis. Profiling relied on immunoSEQ multiplex PCR, and the TCRdb table lists in-frame clones only, not all of them. The sample yields 40,000 to 55,000 clones, nearly 90% seen once. Specimen: CD4+ T cells from peripheral blood mononuclear cells, collected after pregnancy. These receptors came from a female donor with multiple sclerosis, enrolled in a pregnancy study.

The chain carries TRBV11-2 and TRBJ2-1; TRBD2 aligns across 9 bases. CDR3 length: 15 residues. V shed 0 bases and J 5 bases; nucleotides not matched to a gene: 2. From germline, CDR1 is SGHAT and CDR2 FQNNGV. The CDR3 loop reads CASSLDLAGNNEQFF. In DNA, the CDR3 is TGTGCCAGCAGCTTAGATCTAGCGGGGAACAATGAGCAGTTCTTC.

This chain connects TRBV27 to TRBJ2-7; 10 nucleotides align to TRBD2. The CDR3 runs to 14 residues. CDR1 is MNHEY, CDR2 SMNVEV, per germline (reference sequence). V dropped 4 bases and J dropped 5; count of bases not matched to a gene: 5. CDR3 in amino acids: CASSSSGSFNEQYF. CDR3 nucleotides: TGTGCCAGCAGTTCTAGCGGGAGTTTCAACGAGCAGTACTTC.

The rearrangement uses TRBV7-8 and TRBJ2-5; D gene uncertain. The CDR3 consists of 11 residues. Germline-derived CDR1 and CDR2 are SGHVS and FQNEAQ. V lost 5 bases, J lost 2 bases, and 3 bases lay in between. The CDR3 protein is CASSPQETQYF. Here the CDR3 DNA reads TGTGCCAGCAGCCCTCAAGAGACCCAGTACTTC.

The V call is TRBV29-1, the J call TRBJ2-3, with TRBD2 identical over 12 bases. The CDR3 loop spans 14 amino acids. Trimming took 6 bases from V and 2 from J; bases not matched to a gene: 3. Germline CDR1 reads SQVTM; CDR2 reads ANQGSEA. The CDR3 nucleotides read TGCAGCGTCGGACTAGCGGGATTCACAGATACGCAGTATTTT. Amino acid sequence: CSVGLAGFTDTQYF.

The genes are TRBV19 and TRBJ2-7; the D gene is possibly TRBD1 (5 bases). CDR1 and CDR2 from the germline V gene are LNHDA and SQIVND (reference sequence). The length of the CDR3 is 14 residues. With 3 bases removed from V and 2 bases from J, the gap between germline ends came to 11 bases. The CDR3 DNA follows: TGTGCCAGTAGTATCGCAGGGTGGCCCTACGAGCAGTACTTC. Residues: CASSIAGWPYEQYF.

The genes are TRBV6-1 and TRBJ2-7; D possibly corresponds to TRBD1 (6 bases). Germline-derived CDR1 and CDR2 are MNHNS and SASEGT. This CDR3 has 14 residues. Trimming took off 8 bases at V and 4 bases at J, with 18 bases between the two ends. CDR3 protein: CASLDREVIYEQYF. DNA of the CDR3: TGTGCCAGCCTGGACAGAGAGGTAATATACGAGCAGTACTTC.

This sequence joins TRBV6-1 and TRBJ2-7; no clear D gene. CDR1 is MNHNS and CDR2 is SASEGT in the germline V gene. Trimming cost V 0 bases and J 6 bases, with 6 bases left between them. The CDR3 runs to 12 residues. The CDR3 sequence: CASSEADTEQYF. DNA of the CDR3: TGTGCCAGCAGTGAAGCTGACACCGAGCAGTACTTC.

V and J are TRBV7-2 and TRBJ1-1; 7 bases fit TRBD1. CDR3 length equals 14 residues. With V trimmed by 4 bases and J by 2 bases, 4 bases remained unmatched. Germline V gene sequence: CDR1 SGHTA, CDR2 FQGNSA. The CDR3 nucleotides read TGTGCCAGCAGCTCTCAGGGGGGAAACACTGAAGCTTTCTTT. This codes for CASSSQGGNTEAFF.

The V call is TRBV7-2, the J call TRBJ1-2; 7 bases align to TRBD1. Germline V lookup: CDR1 SGHTA, CDR2 FQGNSA. The CDR3 contains 17 residues. J gave up 2 bases and V 5 bases, and 14 bases lay outside the gene matches. CDR3 in DNA: TGTGCCAGCAGCCCCGAAAATCCCAGGGGGAGAAACTATGGCTACACCTTC. This translates into CASSPENPRGRNYGYTF.

The V and J genes are TRBV6-1 and TRBJ1-1; 8 bases align to TRBD1. Germline-derived CDR1 and CDR2 are MNHNS and SASEGT. The junction had 3 bases not matched to a gene; V was cut back by 2 bases and J by 4 bases. The CDR3 runs 14 residues. The CDR3 sequence: CASSEPGGGTEAFF. The CDR3 region has the DNA TGTGCCAGCAGTGAACCAGGGGGCGGCACTGAAGCTTTCTTT.

V is TRBV25-1 and J is TRBJ1-2, with D unclear. With 7 bases removed from V and 8 bases from J, the gap between germline ends came to 11 bases. The germline gives CDR1 MGHDK, CDR2 SYGVNS. The CDR3 spans 11 residues. This chain's CDR3 is CASTEGRGYTF. DNA of the CDR3: TGTGCCAGCACCGAGGGCCGGGGCTACACCTTC.

The chain couples TRBV18 to TRBJ1-2, with 7 bases matching TRBD1. The CDR3 is 15 amino acids. The germline V gene has CDR1 KGHSH and CDR2 LQKENI. Losses at the gene ends were 6 bases for V and 4 bases for J; bases not matched to a gene: 11. As DNA, the CDR3 is TGTGCCAGCTCCCTAGGGACAGAACACCCCTATGGCTACACCTTC. This translates into CASSLGTEHPYGYTF.

The V gene is TRBV9, the J gene TRBJ2-1; possible D gene TRBD2, 6 bases. Germline CDR1 and CDR2: SGDLS and YYNGEE. The CDR3 spans 16 residues. The ends were cut back, 1 base at V and 4 bases at J, with 15 bases in the middle. The CDR3 nucleotides are TGTGCCAGCAGCGTAAGGCTAGCGAGATCTTACAATGAGCAGTTCTTC. Translated, it gives CASSVRLARSYNEQFF.

This clone was seen a handful of times. This chain joins TRBV28 and TRBJ2-1, with TRBD2 identical over 7 bases. The germline gives CDR1 MDHEN, CDR2 SYDVKM. The V and J ends lost 8 bases and 6 bases, in that order; junction bases with no gene match: 10. The CDR3 loop spans 14 amino acids. CDR3 in amino acids: CASLTSGGGNEQFF. The CDR3, as DNA: TGTGCCAGCCTTACCTCGGGGGGAGGCAATGAGCAGTTCTTC.

The genes are TRBV7-2 and TRBJ1-3, with D possibly TRBD1 on 5 matching bases. CDR3 size: 14 residues. Germline values: CDR1 SGHTA, CDR2 FQGNSA. Trimming pared 3 bases from V and 4 bases from J, leaving 10 bases between. CDR3 loop: CASSLGGPGNTIYF. The CDR3 nucleotides read TGTGCCAGCAGCTTGGGGGGACCCGGAAACACCATATATTTT.

The V and J genes are TRBV5-6 and TRBJ1-1, with D unresolved. CDR3 size: 14 residues. Trimming took 4 bases from V and 5 from J, leaving 15 bases between them. Germline lookup yields CDR1 SGHDT and CDR2 YYEEEE. CDR3: CASSGDRGGTEAFF. DNA of the CDR3: TGTGCCAGCAGCGGCGACCGGGGAGGAACTGAAGCTTTCTTT.

The CDR3 reads CASSVTGGNEKLFF. DNA for the CDR3: TGTGCCAGTAGTGTGACAGGGGGGAATGAAAAACTGTTTTTT. The chain uses TRBV19 and TRBJ1-4, with TRBD1 identical over 9 bases. The junction had 3 bases not matched to a gene; V was cut back by 5 bases and J by 5 bases. The CDR3 runs to 14 residues. CDR1 is LNHDA, CDR2 SQIVND, per germline (reference sequence).

J is TRBJ2-2 and V is TRBV27; 10 nucleotides align to TRBD1. Trimming removed 5 bases from V and 4 bases from J; junction bases left unmatched: 4. The CDR3 loop spans 15 amino acids. CDR1 MNHEY and CDR2 SMNVEV come from the germline V gene (reference sequence). CDR3: CASSPRQGATGELFF. In nucleotides, the CDR3 is TGTGCCAGCAGTCCACGACAGGGGGCCACCGGGGAGCTGTTTTTT.

The gene calls are TRBV5-4 and TRBJ2-2; D gene uncertain. This CDR3 region has 15 residues. With 3 bases removed from V and 4 bases from J, the gap between germline ends came to 13 bases. Per the germline V gene, CDR1 is SGHNT and CDR2 is YYREEE (reference sequence). The CDR3 DNA reads TGTGCCAGCAGCTCCAGACAAGTAGGCACCGGGGAGCTGTTTTTT. Protein sequence: CASSSRQVGTGELFF. The full variable domain, with the rest looked up from reference TRBV5-4 and TRBJ2-2, is ETGVTQSPTHLIKTRGQQVTLRCSSQSGHNTVSWYQQALGQGPQFIFQYYREEENGRGNFPPRFSGLQFPNYSSELNVNALELDDSALYLCASSSRQVGTGELFFGEGSRLTVL.

For the CDR3, the DNA is TGTGCCAGCAGCCGCAGACTAGCGGCCCAGAAGGTGGGAGAGACCCAGTACTTC. This encodes CASSRRLAAQKVGETQYF. V gene TRBV7-6 combines with J gene TRBJ2-5; 9 bases agree with TRBD2. Germline loops: CDR1 SGHVS, CDR2 FNYEAQ. V lost 5 bases to trimming and J lost 4 bases; unmatched junction nucleotides: 17. The CDR3 consists of 18 residues. The entire variable domain, with the rest obtained from reference TRBV7-6 and TRBJ2-5, is as follows: GAGVSQSPRYKVTKRGQDVALRCDPISGHVSLYWYRQALGQGPEFLTYFNYEAQQDKSGLPNDRFSAERPEGSISTLTIQRTEQRDSAMYRCASSRRLAAQKVGETQYFGPGTRLLVL.